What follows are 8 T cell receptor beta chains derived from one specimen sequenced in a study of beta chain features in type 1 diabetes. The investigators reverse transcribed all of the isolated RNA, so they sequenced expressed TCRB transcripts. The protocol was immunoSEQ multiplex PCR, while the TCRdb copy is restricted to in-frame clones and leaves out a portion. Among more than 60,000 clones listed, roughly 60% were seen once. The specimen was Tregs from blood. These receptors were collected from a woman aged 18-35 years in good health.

Here the CDR3 reads CASSPGGQNGYTF. CDR3 coding DNA: TGTGCCAGCTCACCAGGGGGACAAAATGGCTACACCTTC. The chain has TRBV18 and TRBJ1-2, with D perhaps TRBD1 (6 bases). The CDR3 has 13 residues. Germline-derived CDR1 and CDR2 are KGHSH and LQKENI. Trimming took 2 bases from V and 6 from J, leaving 10 bases between them.

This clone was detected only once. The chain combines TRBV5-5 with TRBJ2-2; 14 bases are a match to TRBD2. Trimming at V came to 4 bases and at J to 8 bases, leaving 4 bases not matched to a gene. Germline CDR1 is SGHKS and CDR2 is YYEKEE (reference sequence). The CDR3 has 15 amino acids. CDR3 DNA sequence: TGTGCCAGCAGCCCGGGACTAGCGGGAGCTGGGGAGCTGTTTTTT. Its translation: CASSPGLAGAGELFF.

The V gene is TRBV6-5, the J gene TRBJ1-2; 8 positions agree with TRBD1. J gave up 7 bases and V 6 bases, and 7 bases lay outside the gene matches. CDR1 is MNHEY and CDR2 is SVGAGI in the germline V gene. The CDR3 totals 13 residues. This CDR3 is CASRAGGAGGYTF. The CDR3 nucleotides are TGTGCCAGCAGGGCAGGGGGCGCGGGTGGCTACACCTTC.

CDR3 DNA sequence: TGTGCCTGGAGTGGACAGGGGGTCAATGGCTACACCTTC. Its protein product is CAWSGQGVNGYTF. The chain carries TRBV30 and TRBJ1-2; 9 bases agree with TRBD1. The CDR3 is 13 residues long. The V segment lost 1 base and the J segment 6 bases; nucleotides outside the gene matches: 3. The germline V gene encodes CDR1 GTSNPN and CDR2 SVGIG (reference sequence).

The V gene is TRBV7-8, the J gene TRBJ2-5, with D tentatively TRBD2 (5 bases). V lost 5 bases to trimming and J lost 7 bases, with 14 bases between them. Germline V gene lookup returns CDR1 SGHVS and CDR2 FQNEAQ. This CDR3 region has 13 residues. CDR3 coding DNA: TGTGCCAGCAGCCCGACGAGCGAGGGGACCCAGTACTTC. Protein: CASSPTSEGTQYF. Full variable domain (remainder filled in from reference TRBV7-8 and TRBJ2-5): GAGVSQSPRYKVAKRGQDVALRCDPISGHVSLFWYQQALGQGPEFLTYFQNEAQLDKSGLPSDRFFAERPEGSVSTLKIQRTQQEDSAVYLCASSPTSEGTQYFGPGTRLLVL.

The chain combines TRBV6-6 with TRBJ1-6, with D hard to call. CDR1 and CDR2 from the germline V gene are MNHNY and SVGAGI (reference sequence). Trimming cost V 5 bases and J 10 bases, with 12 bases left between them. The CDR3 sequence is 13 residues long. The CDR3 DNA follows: TGTGCCAGCAGTCCCACGGGAGGATCACCCCTCCACTTT. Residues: CASSPTGGSPLHF.

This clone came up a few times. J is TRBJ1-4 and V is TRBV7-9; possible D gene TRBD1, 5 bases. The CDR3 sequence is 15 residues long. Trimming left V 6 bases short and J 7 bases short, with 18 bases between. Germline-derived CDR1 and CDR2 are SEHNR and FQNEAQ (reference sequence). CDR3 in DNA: TGTGCCAGCAGTCTCCAACGGACAAGAGGTGAAAAACTGTTTTTT. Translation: CASSLQRTRGEKLFF.

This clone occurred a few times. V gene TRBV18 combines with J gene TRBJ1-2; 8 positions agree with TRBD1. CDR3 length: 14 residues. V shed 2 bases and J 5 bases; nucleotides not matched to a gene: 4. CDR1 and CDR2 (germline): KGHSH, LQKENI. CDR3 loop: CASSPGDRIYGYTF. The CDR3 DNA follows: TGTGCCAGCTCACCAGGGGACAGGATTTATGGCTACACCTTC. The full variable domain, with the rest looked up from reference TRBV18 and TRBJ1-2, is NAGVMQNPRHLVRRRGQEARLRCSPMKGHSHVYWYRQLPEEGLKFMVYLQKENIIDESGMPKERFSAEFPKEGPSILRIQQVVRGDSAAYFCASSPGDRIYGYTFGSGTRLTVV.